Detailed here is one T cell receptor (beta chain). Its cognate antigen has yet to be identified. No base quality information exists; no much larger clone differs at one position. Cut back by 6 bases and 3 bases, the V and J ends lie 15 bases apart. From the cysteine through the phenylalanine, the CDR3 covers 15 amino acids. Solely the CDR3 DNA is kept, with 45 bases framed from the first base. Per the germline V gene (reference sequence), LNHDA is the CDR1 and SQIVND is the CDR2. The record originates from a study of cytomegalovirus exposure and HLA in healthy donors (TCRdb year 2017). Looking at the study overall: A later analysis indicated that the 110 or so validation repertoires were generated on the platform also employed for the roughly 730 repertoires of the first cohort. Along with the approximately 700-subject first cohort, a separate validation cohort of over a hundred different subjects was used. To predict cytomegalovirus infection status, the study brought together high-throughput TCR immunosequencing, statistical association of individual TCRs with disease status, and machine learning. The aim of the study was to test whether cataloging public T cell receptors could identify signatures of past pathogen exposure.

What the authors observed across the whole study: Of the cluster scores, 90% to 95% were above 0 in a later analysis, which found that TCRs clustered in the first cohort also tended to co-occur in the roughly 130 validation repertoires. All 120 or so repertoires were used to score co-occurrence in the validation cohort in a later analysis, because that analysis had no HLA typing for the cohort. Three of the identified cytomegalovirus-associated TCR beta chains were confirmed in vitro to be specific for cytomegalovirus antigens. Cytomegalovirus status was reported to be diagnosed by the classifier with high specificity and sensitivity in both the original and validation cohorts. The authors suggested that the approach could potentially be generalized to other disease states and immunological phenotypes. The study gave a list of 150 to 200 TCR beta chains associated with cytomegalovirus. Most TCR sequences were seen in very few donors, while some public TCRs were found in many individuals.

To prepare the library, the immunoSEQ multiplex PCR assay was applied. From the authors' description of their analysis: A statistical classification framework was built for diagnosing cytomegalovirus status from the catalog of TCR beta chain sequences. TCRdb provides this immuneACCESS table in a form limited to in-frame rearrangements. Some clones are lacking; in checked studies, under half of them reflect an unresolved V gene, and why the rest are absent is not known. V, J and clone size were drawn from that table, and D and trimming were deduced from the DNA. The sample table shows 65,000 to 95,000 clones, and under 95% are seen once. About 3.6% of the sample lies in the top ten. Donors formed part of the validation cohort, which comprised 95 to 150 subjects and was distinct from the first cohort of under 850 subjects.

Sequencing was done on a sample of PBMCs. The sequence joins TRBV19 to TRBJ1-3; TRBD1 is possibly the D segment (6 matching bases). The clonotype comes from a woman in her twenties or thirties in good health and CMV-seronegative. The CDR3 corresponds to CASREDRPRGNTIYF. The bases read TGTGCCAGTAGGGAGGACAGACCGCGTGGAAACACCATATATTTT.